Listed below are T cell receptor beta chains from one sample, sequenced in a study of PD-1 blockade in classical Hodgkin lymphoma. Sequencing was performed with immunoSEQ multiplex PCR; in TCRdb, only in-frame clones are kept and a portion is missing. The sample records approximately 70,000 clones, more than 85% being singletons. Sequencing input: peripheral blood mononuclear cells (PBMCs). The receptors derive from a human donor with classical Hodgkin lymphoma. Each CDR3 is given with its conserved first and last residue. D genes are given only for firm matches. The size entry is marked missing in some rows and otherwise reads once, few, many or a size class.

D gene	V gene	clone size	J gene	CDR3 protein	CDR3 DNA
-	TRBV18	-	TRBJ1-3	CASSPGTDGNTIYF	TGTGCCAGCTCACCGGGGACGGATGGAAACACCATATATTTT
-	TRBV27	-	TRBJ1-2	CASSPDVYYGYTF	TGTGCCAGCAGCCCGGACGTCTACTATGGCTACACCTTC
-	TRBV21-1	-	TRBJ1-5	CASKTVYSNQPQHF	TGTGCCAGCAAAACAGTCTATAGCAATCAGCCCCAGCATTTT
-	TRBV27	-	TRBJ1-4	CATRFSWNEKLFF	TGTGCCACTCGATTTTCGTGGAATGAAAAACTGTTTTTT
-	TRBV2	once	TRBJ1-2	CASSERESSGHGYTF	TGTGCCAGCAGTGAAAGGGAGTCTTCGGGCCATGGCTACACCTTC
-	TRBV19	-	TRBJ1-4	CASSIVDEKLFF	TGTGCCAGTAGTATAGTTGATGAAAAACTGTTTTTT
TRBD1	TRBV7-8	-	TRBJ1-2	CASSRDRNYGYTF	TGTGCCAGCAGCAGGGACAGGAACTATGGCTACACCTTC
TRBD2	TRBV7-3	-	TRBJ2-5	CASSPRGGGQETQYF	TGTGCCAGCAGCCCGCGTGGGGGGGGCCAAGAGACCCAGTACTTC
TRBD1	TRBV27	few	TRBJ2-7	CASSTGTGNPYEQYF	TGTGCCAGCAGTACCGGGACAGGGAACCCCTACGAGCAGTACTTC
-	TRBV25-1	-	TRBJ1-6	CASSARTAGSPLHF	TGTGCCAGCAGTGCTAGGACAGCTGGCTCACCCCTCCACTTT
TRBD2	TRBV7-3	-	TRBJ2-3	CASSLLRGGTDTQYF	TGTGCCAGCAGCTTACTGCGGGGGGGCACAGATACGCAGTATTTT
-	TRBV2	-	TRBJ1-1	CASRAPRWEGTEAFF	TGTGCCAGCAGAGCTCCCCGCTGGGAAGGGACTGAAGCTTTCTTT
-	TRBV6-6	-	TRBJ1-2	CASSYSKTRSNYGYTF	TGTGCCAGCAGTTACTCAAAAACCAGGTCTAACTATGGCTACACCTTC
TRBD2	TRBV5-6	-	TRBJ2-3	CASSFFRAGARDTQYF	TGTGCCAGCAGTTTTTTTCGAGCGGGGGCCCGCGATACGCAGTATTTT
-	TRBV5-1	-	TRBJ1-2	CASSLEGVGGYGYTF	TGCGCCAGCAGCTTGGAGGGAGTAGGGGGATATGGCTACACCTTC
-	TRBV6-5	-	TRBJ1-2	CATYRQYGVTGYTF	TGTGCCACCTATCGGCAGTACGGGGTTACTGGCTACACCTTC